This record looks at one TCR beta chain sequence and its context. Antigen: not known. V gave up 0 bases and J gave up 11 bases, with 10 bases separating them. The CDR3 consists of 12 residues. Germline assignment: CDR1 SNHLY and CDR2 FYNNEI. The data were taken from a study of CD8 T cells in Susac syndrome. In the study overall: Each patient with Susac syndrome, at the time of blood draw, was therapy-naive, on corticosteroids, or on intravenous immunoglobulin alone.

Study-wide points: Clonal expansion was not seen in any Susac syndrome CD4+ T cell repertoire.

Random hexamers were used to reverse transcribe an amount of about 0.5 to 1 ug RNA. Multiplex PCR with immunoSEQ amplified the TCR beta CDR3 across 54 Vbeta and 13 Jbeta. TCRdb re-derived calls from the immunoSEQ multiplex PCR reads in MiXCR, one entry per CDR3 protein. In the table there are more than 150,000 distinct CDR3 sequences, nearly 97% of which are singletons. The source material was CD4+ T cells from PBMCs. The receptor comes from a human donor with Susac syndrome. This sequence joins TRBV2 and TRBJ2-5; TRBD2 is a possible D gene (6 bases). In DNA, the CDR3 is TGTGCCAGCAGTGAAGCGCCCGGGAGACAGTACTTC. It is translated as CASSEAPGRQYF.